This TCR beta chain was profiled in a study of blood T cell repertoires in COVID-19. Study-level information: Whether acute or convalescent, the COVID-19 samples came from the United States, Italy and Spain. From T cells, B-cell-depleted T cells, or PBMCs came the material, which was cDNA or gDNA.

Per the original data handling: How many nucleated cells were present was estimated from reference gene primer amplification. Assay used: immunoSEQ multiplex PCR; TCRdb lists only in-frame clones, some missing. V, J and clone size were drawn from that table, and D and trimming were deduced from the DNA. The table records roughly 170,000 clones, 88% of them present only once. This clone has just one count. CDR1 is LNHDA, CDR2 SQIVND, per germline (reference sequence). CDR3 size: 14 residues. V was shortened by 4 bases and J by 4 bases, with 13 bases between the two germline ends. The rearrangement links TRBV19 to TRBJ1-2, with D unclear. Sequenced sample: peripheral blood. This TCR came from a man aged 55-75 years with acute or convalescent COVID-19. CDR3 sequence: CASSTLDGFYGYTF. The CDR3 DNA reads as TGTGCCAGTAGTACCCTAGACGGCTTCTATGGCTACACCTTC.